This TCR beta chain was obtained from a study of beta chain features in type 1 diabetes. Study details: Across every sample, almost 110,000,000 sorted cells were examined in total. Study outcomes and limitations: Type 1 diabetes patients had fewer VDJ junction insertions and more deletions.

Regarding this clone: Antigen: not known.

The CDR3 spans 15 residues. CDR1 is SQVTM, CDR2 ANQGSEA, per germline. Trimming stripped 3 bases from V and 5 bases from J, with 17 bases between. Sequenced material consisted of expressed TCRB transcripts (all of the isolated RNA was reverse transcribed). Produced via immunoSEQ multiplex PCR; TCRdb's table is partial and in-frame only. The repertoire holds over 350,000 clones, with more than 13% as singletons. The material sequenced was naive CD4+ T cells from blood. This receptor was identified in a woman between 18 and 29 years old in good health. The rearrangement links TRBV29-1 to TRBJ2-1; TRBD1 might be the D (5 bases). CDR3 sequence (DNA): TGCAGCGTTGATCCTTCCTGGCAGGGCCACAATGAGCAGTTCTTC. Its protein is CSVDPSWQGHNEQFF.